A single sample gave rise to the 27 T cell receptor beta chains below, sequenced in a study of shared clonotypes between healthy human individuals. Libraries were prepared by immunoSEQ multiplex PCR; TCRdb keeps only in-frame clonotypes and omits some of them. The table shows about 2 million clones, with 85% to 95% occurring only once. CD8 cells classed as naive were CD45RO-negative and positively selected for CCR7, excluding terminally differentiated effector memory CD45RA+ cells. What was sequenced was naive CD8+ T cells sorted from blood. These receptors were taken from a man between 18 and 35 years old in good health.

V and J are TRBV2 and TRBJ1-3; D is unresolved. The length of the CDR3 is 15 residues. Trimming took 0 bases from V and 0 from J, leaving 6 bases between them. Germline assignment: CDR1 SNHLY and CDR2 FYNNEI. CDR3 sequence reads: CASSEAAVSGNTIYF. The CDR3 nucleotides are TGTGCCAGCAGTGAAGCGGCAGTCTCTGGAAACACCATATATTTT.

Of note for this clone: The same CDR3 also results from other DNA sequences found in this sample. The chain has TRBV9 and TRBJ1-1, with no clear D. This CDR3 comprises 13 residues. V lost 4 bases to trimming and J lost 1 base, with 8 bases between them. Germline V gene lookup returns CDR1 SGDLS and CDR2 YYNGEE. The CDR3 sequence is CASSTVPNTEAFF. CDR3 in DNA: TGTGCCAGCAGCACCGTCCCGAACACTGAAGCTTTCTTT.

The CDR3 spells CASQIKTVPYEQYF. CDR3 DNA sequence: TGCGCCAGCCAAATTAAGACCGTCCCCTACGAGCAGTACTTC. The V gene is TRBV10-2, the J gene TRBJ2-7; D unresolved. CDR1 WSHSY and CDR2 SAAADI come from the germline V gene. The CDR3 extends over 14 amino acids. Deletions cut 8 bases from V and 2 bases from J, with 16 bases between.

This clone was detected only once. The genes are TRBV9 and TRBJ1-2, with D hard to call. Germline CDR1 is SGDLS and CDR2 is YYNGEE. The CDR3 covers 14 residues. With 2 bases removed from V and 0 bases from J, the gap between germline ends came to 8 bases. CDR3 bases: TGTGCCAGCAGCGTCCAGGCAGCTAACTATGGCTACACCTTC. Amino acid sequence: CASSVQAANYGYTF.

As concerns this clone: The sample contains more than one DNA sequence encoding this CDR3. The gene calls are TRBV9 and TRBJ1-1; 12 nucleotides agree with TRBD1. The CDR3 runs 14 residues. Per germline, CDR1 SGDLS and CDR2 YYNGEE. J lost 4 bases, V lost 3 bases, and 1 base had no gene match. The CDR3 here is CASSAGQGATEAFF. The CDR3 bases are TGTGCCAGCAGCGCGGGACAGGGGGCCACTGAAGCTTTCTTT.

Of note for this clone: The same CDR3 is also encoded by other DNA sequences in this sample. Written as DNA, the CDR3 is TGTGCCAGCAGTTTGCTAGCGGGGGTCTACGAGCAGTACTTC. Its translation is CASSLLAGVYEQYF. V is TRBV27 and J is TRBJ2-7, with 10 bases fitting TRBD2. Germline loops: CDR1 MNHEY, CDR2 SMNVEV (reference sequence). The CDR3 spans 14 residues. The ends lost 3 bases at V and 3 bases at J; junction bases unmatched: 2.

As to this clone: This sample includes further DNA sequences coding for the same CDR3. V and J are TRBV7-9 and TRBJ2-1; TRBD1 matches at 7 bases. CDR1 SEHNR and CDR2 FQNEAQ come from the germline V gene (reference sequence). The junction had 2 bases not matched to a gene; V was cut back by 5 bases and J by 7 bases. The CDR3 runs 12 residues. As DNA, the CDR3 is TGTGCCAGCAGCAGACAGGGTAATGAGCAGTTCTTC. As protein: CASSRQGNEQFF.

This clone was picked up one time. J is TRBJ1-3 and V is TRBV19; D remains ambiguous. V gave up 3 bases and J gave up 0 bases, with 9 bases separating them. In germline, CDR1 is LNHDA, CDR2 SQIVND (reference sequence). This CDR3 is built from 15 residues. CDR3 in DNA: TGTGCCAGTAGTATGGGCACAGTCTCTGGAAACACCATATATTTT. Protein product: CASSMGTVSGNTIYF.

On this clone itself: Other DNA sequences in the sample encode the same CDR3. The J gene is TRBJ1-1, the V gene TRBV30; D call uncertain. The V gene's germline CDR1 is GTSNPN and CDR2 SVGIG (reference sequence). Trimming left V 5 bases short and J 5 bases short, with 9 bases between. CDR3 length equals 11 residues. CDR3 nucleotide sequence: TGTGCCTGGGAGGTGGGAACTGAAGCTTTCTTT. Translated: CAWEVGTEAFF.

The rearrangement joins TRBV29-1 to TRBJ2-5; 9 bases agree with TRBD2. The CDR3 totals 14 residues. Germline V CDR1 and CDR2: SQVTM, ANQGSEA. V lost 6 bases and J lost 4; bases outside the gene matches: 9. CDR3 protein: CSVDLAGASETQYF. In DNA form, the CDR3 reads TGCAGCGTGGATTTAGCGGGGGCCTCAGAGACCCAGTACTTC.

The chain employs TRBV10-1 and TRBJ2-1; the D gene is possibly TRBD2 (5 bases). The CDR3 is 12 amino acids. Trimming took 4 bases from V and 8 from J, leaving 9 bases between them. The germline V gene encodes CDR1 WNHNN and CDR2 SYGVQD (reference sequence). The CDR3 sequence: CASSADGDEQFF. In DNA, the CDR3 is TGCGCCAGCAGTGCGGACGGGGATGAGCAGTTCTTC.

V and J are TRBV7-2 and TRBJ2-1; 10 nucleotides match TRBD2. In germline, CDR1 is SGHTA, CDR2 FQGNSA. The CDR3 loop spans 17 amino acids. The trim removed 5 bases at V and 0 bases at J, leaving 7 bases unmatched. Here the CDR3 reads CASSERAGGSSYNEQFF. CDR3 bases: TGTGCCAGCAGCGAACGAGCGGGGGGGAGCTCCTACAATGAGCAGTTCTTC.

CDR3 nucleotide sequence: TGTGCCAGTACCACTTTTCGTTTGGGGGCGTCATTTGGTGAGCAGTTCTTC. Translating gives CASTTFRLGASFGEQFF. V usage is TRBV19 and J usage is TRBJ2-1; D may be TRBD1 (6 bases). Germline assignment: CDR1 LNHDA and CDR2 SQIVND (reference sequence). The CDR3 is 17 amino acids. Trimming took off 7 bases at V and 9 bases at J, with 28 bases between the two ends.

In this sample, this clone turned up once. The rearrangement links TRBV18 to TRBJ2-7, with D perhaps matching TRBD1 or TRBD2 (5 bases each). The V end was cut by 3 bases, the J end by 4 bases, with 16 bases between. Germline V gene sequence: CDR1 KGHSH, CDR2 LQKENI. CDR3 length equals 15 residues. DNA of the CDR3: TGTGCCAGCTCACCGAGGGACGCGGCAGGGTACGAGCAGTACTTC. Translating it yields CASSPRDAAGYEQYF. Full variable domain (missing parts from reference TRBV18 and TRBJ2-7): NAGVMQNPRHLVRRRGQEARLRCSPMKGHSHVYWYRQLPEEGLKFMVYLQKENIIDESGMPKERFSAEFPKEGPSILRIQQVVRGDSAAYFCASSPRDAAGYEQYFGPGTRLTVT.

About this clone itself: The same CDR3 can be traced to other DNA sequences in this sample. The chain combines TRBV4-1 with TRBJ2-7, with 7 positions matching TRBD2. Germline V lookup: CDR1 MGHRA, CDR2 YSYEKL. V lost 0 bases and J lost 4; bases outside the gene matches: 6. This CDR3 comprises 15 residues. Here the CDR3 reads CASSQDPGLLYEQYF. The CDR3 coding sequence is TGCGCCAGCAGCCAAGATCCGGGACTACTTTACGAGCAGTACTTC.

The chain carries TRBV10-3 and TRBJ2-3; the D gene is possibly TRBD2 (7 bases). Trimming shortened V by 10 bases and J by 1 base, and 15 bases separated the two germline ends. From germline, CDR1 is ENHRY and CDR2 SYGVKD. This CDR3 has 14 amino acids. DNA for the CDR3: TGTGCCACTCGGGGGGCCTGGGGCACAGATACGCAGTATTTT. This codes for CATRGAWGTDTQYF.

The chain's CDR3 is CASTFADHEQFF. CDR3 DNA: TGTGCCAGCACCTTCGCGGACCATGAGCAGTTCTTC. The chain combines TRBV11-2 with TRBJ2-1, with D unresolved. V dropped 7 bases and J dropped 8 bases, with 12 bases sitting between them. Germline CDR1 is SGHAT and CDR2 is FQNNGV. This CDR3 contains 12 residues.

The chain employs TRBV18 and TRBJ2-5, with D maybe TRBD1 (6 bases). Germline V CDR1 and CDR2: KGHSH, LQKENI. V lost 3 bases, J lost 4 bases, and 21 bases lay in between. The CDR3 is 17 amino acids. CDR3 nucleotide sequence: TGTGCCAGCTCACCCCCTTCTAGGGGGACCCTTCGAGAGACCCAGTACTTC. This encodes CASSPPSRGTLRETQYF.

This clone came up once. Written as DNA, the CDR3 is TGTGCCAGCAGCCTCTTTGATGGCCAGGCCGGAAGATTAGGGGAGCTGTTTTTT. It specifies CASSLFDGQAGRLGELFF. The chain employs TRBV11-2 and TRBJ2-2; D uncertain. This CDR3 spans 18 amino acids. V gave up 5 bases and J gave up 8 bases, with 27 bases separating them. Germline V CDR1 and CDR2: SGHAT, FQNNGV.

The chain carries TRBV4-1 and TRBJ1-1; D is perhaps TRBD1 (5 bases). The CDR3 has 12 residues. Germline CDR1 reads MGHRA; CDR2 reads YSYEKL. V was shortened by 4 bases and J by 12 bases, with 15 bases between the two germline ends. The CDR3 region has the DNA TGCGCCAGCAGCCCAGACGGGGGTGTGACTTTCTTT. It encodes CASSPDGGVTFF.

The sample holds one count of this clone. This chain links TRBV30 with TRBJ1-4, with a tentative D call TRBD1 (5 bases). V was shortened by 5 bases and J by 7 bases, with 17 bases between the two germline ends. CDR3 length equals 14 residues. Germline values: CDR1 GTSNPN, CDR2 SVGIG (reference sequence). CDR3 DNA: TGTGCCTGGGACTGGGGGGGAGAAGGTGAAAAACTGTTTTTT. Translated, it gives CAWDWGGEGEKLFF.

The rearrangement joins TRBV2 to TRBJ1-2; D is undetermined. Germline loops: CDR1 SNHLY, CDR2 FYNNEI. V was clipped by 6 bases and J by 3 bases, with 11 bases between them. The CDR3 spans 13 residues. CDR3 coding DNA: TGTGCCAGCAGGGTAGACGGAGACTATGGCTACACCTTC. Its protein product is CASRVDGDYGYTF.

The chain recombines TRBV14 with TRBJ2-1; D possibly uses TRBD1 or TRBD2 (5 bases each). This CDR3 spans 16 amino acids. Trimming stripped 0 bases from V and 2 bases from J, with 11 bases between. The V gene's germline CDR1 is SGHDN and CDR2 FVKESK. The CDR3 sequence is CASSQDGGDPYNEQFF. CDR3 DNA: TGTGCCAGCAGCCAAGATGGGGGTGACCCCTACAATGAGCAGTTCTTC.

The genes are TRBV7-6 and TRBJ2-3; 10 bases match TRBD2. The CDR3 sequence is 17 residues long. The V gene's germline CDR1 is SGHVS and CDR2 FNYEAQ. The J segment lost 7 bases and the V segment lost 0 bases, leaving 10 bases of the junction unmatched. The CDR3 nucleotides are TGTGCCAGCAGCTTAGCGTTCCAGCGGGAGGGGGCATATACGCAGTATTTT. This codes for CASSLAFQREGAYTQYF.

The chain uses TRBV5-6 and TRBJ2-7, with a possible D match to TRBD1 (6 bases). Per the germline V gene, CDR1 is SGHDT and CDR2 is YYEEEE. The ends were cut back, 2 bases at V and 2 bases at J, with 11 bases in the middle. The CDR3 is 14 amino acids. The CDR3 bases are TGTGCCAGCAGCTTCGCAGGGGTTACCTACGAGCAGTACTTC. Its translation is CASSFAGVTYEQYF. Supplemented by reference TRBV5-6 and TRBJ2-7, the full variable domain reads DAGVTQSPTHLIKTRGQQVTLRCSPKSGHDTVSWYQQALGQGPQFIFQYYEEEERQRGNFPDRFSGHQFPNYSSELNVNALLLGDSALYLCASSFAGVTYEQYFGPGTRLTVT.

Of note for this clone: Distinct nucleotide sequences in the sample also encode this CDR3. CDR3: CASSEGSGANVLTF. The CDR3, as DNA: TGTGCCAGCAGTGAGGGATCTGGGGCCAACGTCCTGACTTTC. The chain recombines TRBV6-1 with TRBJ2-6; no definite D call. The CDR3 has 14 amino acids. From germline, CDR1 is MNHNS and CDR2 SASEGT. Deletions cut 3 bases from V and 1 base from J, with 4 bases between.

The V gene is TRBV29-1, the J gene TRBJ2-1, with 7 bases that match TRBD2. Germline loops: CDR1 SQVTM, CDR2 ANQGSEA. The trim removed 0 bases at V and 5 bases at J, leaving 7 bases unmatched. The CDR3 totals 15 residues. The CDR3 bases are TGCAGCGTTGAAGATTGGTCGGGGGGAAACAATGAGCAGTTCTTC. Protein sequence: CSVEDWSGGNNEQFF.